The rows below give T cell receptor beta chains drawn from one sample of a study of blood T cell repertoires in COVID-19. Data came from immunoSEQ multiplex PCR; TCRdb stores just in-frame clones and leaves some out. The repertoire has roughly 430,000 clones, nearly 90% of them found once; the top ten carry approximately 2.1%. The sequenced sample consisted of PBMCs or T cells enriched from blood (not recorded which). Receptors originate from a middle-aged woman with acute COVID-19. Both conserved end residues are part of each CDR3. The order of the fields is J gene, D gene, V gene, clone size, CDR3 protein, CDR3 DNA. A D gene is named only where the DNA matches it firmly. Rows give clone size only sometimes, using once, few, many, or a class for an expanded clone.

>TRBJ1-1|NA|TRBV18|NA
CASSPLAVRNTEAFF
TGTGCCAGCTCACCACTGGCGGTCAGAAACACTGAAGCTTTCTTT
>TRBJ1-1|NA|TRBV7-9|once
CASSLVHLGTFHTEAFF
TGTGCCAGCAGCTTAGTACACTTGGGGACATTTCACACTGAAGCTTTCTTT
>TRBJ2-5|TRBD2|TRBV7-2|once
CASSPYRPGGQETQYF
TGTGCCAGCAGCCCCTACAGACCGGGGGGGCAAGAGACCCAGTACTTC
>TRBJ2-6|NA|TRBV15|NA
CATSRMTMASLEANVLTF
TGTGCCACCAGCAGAATGACAATGGCGTCCTTAGAGGCCAACGTCCTGACTTTC
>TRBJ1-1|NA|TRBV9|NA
CASSVRDRGIDTEAFF
TGTGCCAGCAGCGTAAGGGATCGGGGGATCGACACTGAAGCTTTCTTT
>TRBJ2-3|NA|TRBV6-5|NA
CASSYYKSGSTDTQYF
TGTGCCAGCAGTTACTATAAGTCGGGGAGCACAGATACGCAGTATTTT
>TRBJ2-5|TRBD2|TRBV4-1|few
CASSQVERGETQYF
TGCGCCAGCAGCCAAGTTGAGCGGGGAGAGACCCAGTACTTC
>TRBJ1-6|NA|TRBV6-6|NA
CASSYRGGNSPLHF
TGTGCCAGCAGTTACAGGGGAGGAAATTCACCCCTCCACTTT
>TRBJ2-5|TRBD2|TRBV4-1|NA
CASSQDPAGGPFQETQYF
TGCGCCAGCAGCCAAGATCCGGCGGGGGGGCCTTTCCAAGAGACCCAGTACTTC
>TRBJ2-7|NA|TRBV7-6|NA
CASSLEDISTEQYF
TGTGCCAGCAGCTTAGAGGACATCTCCACCGAGCAGTACTTC
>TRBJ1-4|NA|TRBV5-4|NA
CASSSQDNEKLFF
TGTGCCAGCAGTTCCCAGGATAATGAAAAACTGTTTTTT
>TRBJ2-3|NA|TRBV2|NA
CASYRTGIDADTQYF
TGTGCCAGCTATAGAACGGGGATTGACGCAGATACGCAGTATTTT
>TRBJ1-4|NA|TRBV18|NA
CASSRRQPQANEKLFF
TGTGCCAGCTCCCGAAGACAGCCCCAGGCTAATGAAAAACTGTTTTTT
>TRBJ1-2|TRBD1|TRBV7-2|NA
CASRTGTGYGYTF
TGTGCCAGCAGGACCGGGACAGGGTATGGCTACACCTTC
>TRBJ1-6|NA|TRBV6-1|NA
CASSELRGGSSPLHF
TGTGCCAGCAGTGAATTAAGAGGGGGATCTTCACCCCTCCACTTT
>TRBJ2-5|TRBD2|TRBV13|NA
CASTFSGGAGETQYF
TGTGCCAGCACATTTAGCGGGGGGGCCGGCGAGACCCAGTACTTC
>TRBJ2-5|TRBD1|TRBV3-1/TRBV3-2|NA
CASSQGQGAETQYF
TGTGCCAGCAGCCAAGGACAGGGAGCGGAGACCCAGTACTTC